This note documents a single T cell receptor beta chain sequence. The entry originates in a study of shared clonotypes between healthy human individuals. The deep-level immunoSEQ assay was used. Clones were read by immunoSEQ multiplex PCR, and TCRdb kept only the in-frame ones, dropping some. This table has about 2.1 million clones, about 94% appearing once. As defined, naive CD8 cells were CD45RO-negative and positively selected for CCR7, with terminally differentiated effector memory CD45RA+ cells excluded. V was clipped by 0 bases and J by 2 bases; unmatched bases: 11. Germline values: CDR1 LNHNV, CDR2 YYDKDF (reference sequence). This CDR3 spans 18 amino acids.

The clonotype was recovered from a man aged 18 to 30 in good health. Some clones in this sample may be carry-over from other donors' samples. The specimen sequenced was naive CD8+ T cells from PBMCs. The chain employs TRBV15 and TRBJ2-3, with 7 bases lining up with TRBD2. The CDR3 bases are TGTGCCACCAGCAGAGATGAGAGGGTAGCGGGTCCCACAGATACGCAGTATTTT. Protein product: CATSRDERVAGPTDTQYF. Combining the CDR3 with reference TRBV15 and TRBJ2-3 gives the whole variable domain DAMVIQNPRYQVTQFGKPVTLSCSQTLNHNVMYWYQQKSSQAPKLLFHYYDKDFNNEADTPDNFQSRRPNTSFCFLDIRSPGLGDTAMYLCATSRDERVAGPTDTQYFGPGTRLTVL.